This TCR beta chain appears in the sequencing data of a study of neoadjuvant anti-PD-1 for oral cavity cancer. In the case of this clone: Its antigen remains unidentified.

Study-wide findings and caveats: Pretreatment Treg/Th17 ratio correlated inversely with post-treatment tumor clonality.

The time point was: after neoadjuvant nivolumab, at surgical resection. This CDR3 has 14 residues. Looked up from germline, CDR1 is SGHVS and CDR2 is FQNEAQ. Between the trimmed V and J ends, which lost 8 bases and 5 bases, there was a span of 15 bases. The assay was immunoSEQ multiplex PCR, and TCRdb's table has in-frame clones only and misses some. Seen here are more than 25,000 clones, around four fifths observed once, and the top ten hold 3% to 4%. The rearrangement links TRBV7-8 to TRBJ1-4; D is unclear. Sequencing used PBMCs, obtained after nivolumab (anti-PD-1) treatment. The clonotype comes from a person between 35 and 79 years old with oral cavity squamous cell carcinoma. CDR3 in amino acids: CASGAETGNEKLFF. CDR3 bases: TGTGCCAGCGGTGCCGAGACGGGGAATGAAAAACTGTTTTTT.